A single sample gave rise to the 15 T cell receptor beta chains below, sequenced in a study of T cell responses to AZD1222 COVID-19 vaccine. Clones were sequenced by immunoSEQ multiplex PCR, and TCRdb holds only the in-frame ones, with some missing. The sample holds more than 95,000 clones, around 80% seen once. Source: peripheral blood, taken 28 days after the second AZD1222 dose. These receptors came from an adult who received the AZD1222 COVID-19 vaccine.

The CDR3 sequence is CAISEFVSTGDTEAFF. Here the CDR3 DNA reads TGTGCCATCAGTGAGTTTGTATCTACTGGGGACACTGAAGCTTTCTTT. The V gene is TRBV10-3, the J gene TRBJ1-1; D gene unclear. The CDR3 sequence is 16 residues long. Germline lookup yields CDR1 ENHRY and CDR2 SYGVKD. The V end lost 1 base, the J end lost 3 bases, and 15 bases lay between the germline ends.

The V and J genes are TRBV2 and TRBJ1-1, with D possibly being TRBD1 (6 bases). V lost 3 bases and J lost 11, with 16 bases in between. Germline V lookup: CDR1 SNHLY, CDR2 FYNNEI. The CDR3 length is 13 residues. CDR3 sequence: CASSETGRGIAFF. Written as DNA, the CDR3 is TGTGCCAGCAGTGAGACTGGCAGGGGCATCGCTTTCTTT.

J is TRBJ2-2 and V is TRBV7-2; D is undetermined. Germline CDR1 and CDR2: SGHTA and FQGNSA. The ends were cut back, 4 bases at V and 4 bases at J, with 19 bases in the middle. This CDR3 region has 17 residues. Here the CDR3 reads CASSSPPPTSTTGELFF. The DNA of the CDR3 is TGTGCCAGCAGCTCCCCACCTCCGACCAGCACCACCGGGGAGCTGTTTTTT.

On this clone: Within the sample, other DNA sequences also encode this same CDR3. The gene calls are TRBV2 and TRBJ1-5, with 11 bases lining up with TRBD1. From germline, CDR1 is SNHLY and CDR2 FYNNEI. The CDR3 sequence is 14 residues long. V lost 8 bases to trimming and J lost 5 bases; unmatched junction nucleotides: 5. This CDR3 is CASSGTGGDQPQHF. The CDR3 DNA is TGTGCCAGCTCTGGGACAGGGGGGGATCAGCCCCAGCATTTT.

The rearrangement joins TRBV10-2 to TRBJ1-1, with TRBD1 as a possible D gene (6 bases). V lost 4 bases, J lost 1 base, and 10 bases lay in between. Germline CDR1 is WSHSY and CDR2 is SAAADI. This CDR3 has 14 residues. CDR3 protein: CASSAQGRNTEAFF. CDR3 in DNA: TGCGCCAGCAGTGCCCAGGGGAGGAACACTGAAGCTTTCTTT.

This clone has a single count. The rearrangement uses TRBV7-2 and TRBJ2-3; 10 bases are a match to TRBD2. The CDR3 runs to 16 residues. V was clipped by 2 bases and J by 2 bases; unmatched bases: 4. Germline CDR1 SGHTA, CDR2 FQGNSA. Written as DNA, the CDR3 is TGTGCCAGCAGCTTACGGCTAGCGGGGGCCACAGATACGCAGTATTTT. The encoded protein is CASSLRLAGATDTQYF.

The J gene is TRBJ1-5, the V gene TRBV7-2; possibly TRBD1 for D (5 bases). This CDR3 spans 13 amino acids. CDR1 and CDR2 from the germline V gene are SGHTA and FQGNSA. With 2 bases removed from V and 4 bases from J, the gap between germline ends came to 6 bases. CDR3 DNA sequence: TGTGCCAGCAGCTTATCAGGGAATCAGCCCCAGCATTTT. Encoded protein: CASSLSGNQPQHF.

CDR3 region: CSASSTSGGENGELFF. The CDR3 DNA reads TGCAGTGCTAGTTCCACTAGCGGGGGGGAGAACGGGGAGCTGTTTTTT. The V call is TRBV20-1, the J call TRBJ2-2, with TRBD2 matching 13 bases. The germline CDR1 and CDR2 sequences are DFQATT and SNEGSKA (reference sequence). This CDR3 is 16 amino acids long. V was clipped by 3 bases and J by 7 bases; unmatched bases: 8.

The chain is built from TRBV9 and TRBJ2-1; TRBD1 is a possible D gene (6 bases). The V gene's germline CDR1 is SGDLS and CDR2 YYNGEE. The length of the CDR3 is 12 residues. Trimming shortened V by 3 bases and J by 8 bases, and 9 bases separated the two germline ends. The CDR3: CASSGQGYEQFF. The CDR3 DNA reads TGTGCCAGCAGCGGCCAGGGGTATGAGCAGTTCTTC.

With respect to this clone: Other DNA variants within this sample encode the same CDR3. The chain carries TRBV6-5 and TRBJ1-1; D gene ambiguous. The ends were cut back, 2 bases at V and 5 bases at J, with 6 bases in the middle. From germline, CDR1 is MNHEY and CDR2 SVGAGI. There are 12 residues in the CDR3. CDR3 in DNA: TGTGCCAGCAGTTACGGGAAGACTGAAGCTTTCTTT. The encoded protein is CASSYGKTEAFF.

The chain uses TRBV9 and TRBJ2-1; 11 bases agree with TRBD2. Germline-derived CDR1 and CDR2 are SGDLS and YYNGEE. V shed 4 bases and J 9 bases; nucleotides not matched to a gene: 9. This CDR3 is 15 amino acids long. CDR3 sequence reads: CASSRSGGAVTEQFF. In DNA, the CDR3 is TGTGCCAGCAGCCGTAGCGGGGGGGCCGTCACTGAGCAGTTCTTC.

The chain joins TRBV11-2 to TRBJ1-2; D ambiguous. Trimming took 0 bases from V and 4 from J, leaving 3 bases between them. The V gene's germline CDR1 is SGHAT and CDR2 FQNNGV. CDR3 length: 12 residues. CDR3 sequence reads: CASSLETYGYTF. The CDR3 nucleotides are TGTGCCAGCAGCTTAGAGACCTATGGCTACACCTTC.

The chain is built from TRBV9 and TRBJ2-1; 10 positions match TRBD2. V shed 5 bases, J shed 4 bases, and the junction held 6 bases outside the gene matches. The length of the CDR3 is 15 residues. CDR1 SGDLS and CDR2 YYNGEE come from the germline V gene. The CDR3 sequence: CASSQSGGAYNEQFF. For the CDR3, the DNA is TGTGCCAGCAGTCAGAGCGGGGGGGCTTACAATGAGCAGTTCTTC.

The chain carries TRBV6-5 and TRBJ2-7, with 11 positions matching TRBD2. The CDR3 covers 14 residues. V lost 6 bases, J lost 7 bases, and 8 bases stayed unmatched. Germline V gene sequence: CDR1 MNHEY, CDR2 SVGAGI. Here the CDR3 DNA reads TGTGCCAGCAGAAACATAGCGGGGGGGCGTGAGCAGTACTTC. Translating it yields CASRNIAGGREQYF.

The V call is TRBV7-8, the J call TRBJ2-7, with 7 nucleotides matching TRBD1. CDR1 and CDR2 from the germline V gene are SGHVS and FQNEAQ. V shed 3 bases and J 4 bases; nucleotides not matched to a gene: 9. The CDR3 length is 15 residues. The CDR3, as DNA: TGTGCCAGCAGCTTGAAACGGGACAGCTATTACGAGCAGTACTTC. Translated, it gives CASSLKRDSYYEQYF.